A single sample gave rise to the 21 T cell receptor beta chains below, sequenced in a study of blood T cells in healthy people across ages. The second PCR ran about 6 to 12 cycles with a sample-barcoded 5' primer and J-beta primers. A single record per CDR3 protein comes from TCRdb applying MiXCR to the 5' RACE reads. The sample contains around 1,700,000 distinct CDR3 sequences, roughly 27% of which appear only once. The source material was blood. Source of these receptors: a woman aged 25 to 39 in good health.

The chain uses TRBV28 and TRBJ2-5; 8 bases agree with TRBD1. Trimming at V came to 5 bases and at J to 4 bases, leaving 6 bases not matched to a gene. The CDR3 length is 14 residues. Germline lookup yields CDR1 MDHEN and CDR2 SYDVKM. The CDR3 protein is CASSPQGDSETQYF. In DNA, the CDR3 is TGTGCCAGCAGTCCACAGGGGGACTCAGAGACCCAGTACTTC. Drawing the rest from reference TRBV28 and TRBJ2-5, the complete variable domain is DVKVTQSSRYLVKRTGEKVFLECVQDMDHENMFWYRQDPGLGLRLIYFSYDVKMKEKGDIPEGYSVSREKKERFSLILESASTNQTSMYLCASSPQGDSETQYFGPGTRLLVL.

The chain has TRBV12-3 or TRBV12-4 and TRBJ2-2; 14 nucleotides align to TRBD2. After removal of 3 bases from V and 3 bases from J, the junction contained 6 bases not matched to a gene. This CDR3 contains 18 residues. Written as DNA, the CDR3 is TGTGCCAGCAGTTTGGCTGCGGGACTAGCGGGAGACACCGGGGAGCTGTTTTTT. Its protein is CASSLAAGLAGDTGELFF.

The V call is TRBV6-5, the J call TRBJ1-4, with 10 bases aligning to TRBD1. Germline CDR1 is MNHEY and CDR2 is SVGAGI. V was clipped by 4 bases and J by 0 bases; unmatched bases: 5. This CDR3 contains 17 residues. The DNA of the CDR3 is TGTGCCAGCAGTTCTCGGGACAGGGGAGCAACTAATGAAAAACTGTTTTTT. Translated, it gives CASSSRDRGATNEKLFF.

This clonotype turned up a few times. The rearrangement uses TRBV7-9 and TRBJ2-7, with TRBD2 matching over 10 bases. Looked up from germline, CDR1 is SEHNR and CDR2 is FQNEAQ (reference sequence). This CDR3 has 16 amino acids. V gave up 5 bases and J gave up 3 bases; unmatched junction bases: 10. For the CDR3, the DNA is TGTGCCAGCAGCCCGGGGGGGCTAGCGGGGGACTACGAGCAGTACTTC. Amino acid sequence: CASSPGGLAGDYEQYF.

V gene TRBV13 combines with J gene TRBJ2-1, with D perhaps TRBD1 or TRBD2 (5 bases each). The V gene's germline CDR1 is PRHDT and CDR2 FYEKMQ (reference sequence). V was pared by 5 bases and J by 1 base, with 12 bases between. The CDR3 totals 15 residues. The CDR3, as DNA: TGTGCCAGCAGCCTCGGGGCGGAATCCTACAATGAGCAGTTCTTC. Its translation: CASSLGAESYNEQFF.

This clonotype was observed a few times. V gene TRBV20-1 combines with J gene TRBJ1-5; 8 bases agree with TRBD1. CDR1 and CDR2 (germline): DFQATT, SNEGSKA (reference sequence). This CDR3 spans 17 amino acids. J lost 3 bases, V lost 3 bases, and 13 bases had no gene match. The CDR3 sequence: CSASTDRVGRNNQPQHF. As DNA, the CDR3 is TGCAGTGCTAGCACGGACAGGGTGGGAAGGAACAATCAGCCCCAGCATTTT.

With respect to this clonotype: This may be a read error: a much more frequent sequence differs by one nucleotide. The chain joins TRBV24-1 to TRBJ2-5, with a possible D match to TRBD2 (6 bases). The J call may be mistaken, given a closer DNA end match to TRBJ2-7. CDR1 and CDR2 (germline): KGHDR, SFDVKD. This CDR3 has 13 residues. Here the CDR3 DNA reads TGTGCCAGTTTGGACACGGGAGTGGACGAGCAGTACTTC. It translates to CASLDTGVDEQYF.

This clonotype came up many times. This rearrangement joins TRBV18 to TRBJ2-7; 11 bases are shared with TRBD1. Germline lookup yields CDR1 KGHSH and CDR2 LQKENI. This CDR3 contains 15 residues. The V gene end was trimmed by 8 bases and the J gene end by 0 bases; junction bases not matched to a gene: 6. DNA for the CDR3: TGTGCCAGCAGCCCCGGGACAGGGGGCTCCTACGAGCAGTACTTC. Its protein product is CASSPGTGGSYEQYF.

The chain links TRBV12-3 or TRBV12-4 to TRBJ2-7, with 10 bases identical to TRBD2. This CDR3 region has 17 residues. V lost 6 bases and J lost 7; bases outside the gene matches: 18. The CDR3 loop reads CASSSFTSGISYNEQYF. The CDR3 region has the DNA TGTGCCAGCAGCTCCTTCACTAGCGGGATTTCCTACAATGAGCAGTACTTC.

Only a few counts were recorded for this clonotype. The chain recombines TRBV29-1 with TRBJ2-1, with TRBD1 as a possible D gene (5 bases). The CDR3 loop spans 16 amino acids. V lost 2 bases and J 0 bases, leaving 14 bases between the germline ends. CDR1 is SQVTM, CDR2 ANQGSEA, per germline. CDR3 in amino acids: CSVESATASSYNEQFF. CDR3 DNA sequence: TGCAGCGTTGAATCGGCGACAGCTAGCTCCTACAATGAGCAGTTCTTC.

DNA for the CDR3: TGTGCCAGCAGTTCCCCTGCCAGGAGCTCCTACGAGCAGTTCTTC. Translating gives CASSSPARSSYEQFF. The rearrangement uses TRBV28 and TRBJ2-7; D is uncertain. Near its end, the DNA agrees better with TRBJ2-1, so the J call may be wrong. CDR3 length: 15 residues. Germline V gives CDR1 MDHEN, CDR2 SYDVKM.

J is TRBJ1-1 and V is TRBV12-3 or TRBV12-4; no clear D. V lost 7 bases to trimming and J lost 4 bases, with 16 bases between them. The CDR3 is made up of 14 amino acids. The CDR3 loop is CASTLAGVSTEAFF. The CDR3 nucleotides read TGTGCCAGCACCCTAGCCGGGGTAAGCACTGAAGCTTTCTTT.

Here the CDR3 reads CASSYSTDSNEQFF. The CDR3 DNA is TGTGCCAGCAGTTACTCGACTGACAGTAATGAGCAGTTCTTC. The chain carries TRBV6-2 or TRBV6-3 and TRBJ2-1; D is possibly TRBD1 (5 bases). V dropped 0 bases and J dropped 7 bases, with 10 bases sitting between them. This CDR3 contains 14 residues. Germline V gives CDR1 MNHEY, CDR2 SVGEGT.

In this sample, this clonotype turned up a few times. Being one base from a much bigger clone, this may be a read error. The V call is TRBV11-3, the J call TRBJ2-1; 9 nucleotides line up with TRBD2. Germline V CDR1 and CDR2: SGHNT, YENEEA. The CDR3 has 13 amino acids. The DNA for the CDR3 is TGTGCCGGCAGTAGCGGGGGTGGCAATGAGCAGTTCTTC. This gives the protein CAGSSGGGNEQFF.

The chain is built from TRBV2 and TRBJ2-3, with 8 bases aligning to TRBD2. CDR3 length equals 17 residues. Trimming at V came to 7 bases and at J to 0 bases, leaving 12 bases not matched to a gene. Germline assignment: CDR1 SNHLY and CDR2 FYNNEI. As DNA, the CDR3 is TGTGCCAGCAACCGCCGGGGGGGAAAGACAAGCACAGATACGCAGTATTTT. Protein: CASNRRGGKTSTDTQYF.

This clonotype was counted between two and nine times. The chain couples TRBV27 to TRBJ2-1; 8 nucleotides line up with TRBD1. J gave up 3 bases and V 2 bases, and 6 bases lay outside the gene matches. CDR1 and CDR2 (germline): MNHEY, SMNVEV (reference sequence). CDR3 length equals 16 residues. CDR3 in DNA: TGTGCCAGCAGTTTAACAGGGGGACTCCTCTACAATGAGCAGTTCTTC. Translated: CASSLTGGLLYNEQFF.

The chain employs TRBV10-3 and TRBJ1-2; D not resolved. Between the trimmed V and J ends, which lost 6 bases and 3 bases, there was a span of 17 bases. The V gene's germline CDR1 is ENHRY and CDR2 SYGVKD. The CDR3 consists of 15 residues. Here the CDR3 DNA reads TGTGCCATCAGACCCTCGGGGAGGATCGACTATGGCTACACCTTC. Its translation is CAIRPSGRIDYGYTF.

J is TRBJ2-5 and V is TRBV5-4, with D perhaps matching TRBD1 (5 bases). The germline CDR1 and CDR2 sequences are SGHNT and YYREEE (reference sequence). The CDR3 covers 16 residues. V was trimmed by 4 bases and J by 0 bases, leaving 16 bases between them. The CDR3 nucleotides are TGTGCCAGCAGCGCCAAAGGGGCCCCGTACCAAGAGACCCAGTACTTC. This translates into CASSAKGAPYQETQYF.

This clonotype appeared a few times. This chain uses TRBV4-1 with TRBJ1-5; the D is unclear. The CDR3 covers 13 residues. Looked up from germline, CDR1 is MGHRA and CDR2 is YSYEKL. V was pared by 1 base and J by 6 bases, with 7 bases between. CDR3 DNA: TGCGCCAGCAGCCAAGGGATGGGTCAGCCCCAGCATTTT. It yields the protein CASSQGMGQPQHF.

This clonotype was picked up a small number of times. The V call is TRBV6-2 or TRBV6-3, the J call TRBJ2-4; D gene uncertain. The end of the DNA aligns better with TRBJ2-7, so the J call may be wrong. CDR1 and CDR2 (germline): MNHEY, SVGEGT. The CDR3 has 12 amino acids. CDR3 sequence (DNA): TGTGCCAGCACCAACGGAGTCTACGAGCAGTACTTC. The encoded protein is CASTNGVYEQYF.

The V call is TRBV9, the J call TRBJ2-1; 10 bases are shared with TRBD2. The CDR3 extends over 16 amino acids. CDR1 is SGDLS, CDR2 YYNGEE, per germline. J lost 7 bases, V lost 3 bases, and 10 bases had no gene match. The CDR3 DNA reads TGTGCCAGCAGCGGAGCCCCGGGACTAGCGTTAAATGAGCAGTTCTTC. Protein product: CASSGAPGLALNEQFF.